The clone carrying this TCR beta chain was counted between two and nine times. The target antigen is unknown. Germline CDR1 is LNHDA and CDR2 is SQIVND (reference sequence). The CDR3 runs to 14 residues. The V gene end was trimmed by 6 bases and the J gene end by 3 bases; junction bases not matched to a gene: 4. The data stem from a study of CD8 T cells in ankylosing spondylitis. Broader study findings: What appeared characteristic of ankylosing spondylitis blood was a TCR beta motif of about eight highly homologous variants.

Making use of molecular barcodes, quantitative 5'-RACE generated TCR beta libraries. TCRdb reanalysed the 5' RACE reads using MiXCR and keeps one entry per CDR3 protein. The profile shows 130,000 or so distinct CDR3 sequences, roughly 15% of them singletons. The rearrangement links TRBV19 to TRBJ2-2, with 7 positions matching TRBD1. This receptor was obtained from a male donor with ankylosing spondylitis. Sequencing was carried out using blood, either unsorted or a sorted T cell fraction (not recorded which). The CDR3 spells CASRTGSYTGELFF. The CDR3 region has the DNA TGTGCCAGTAGGACAGGGTCGTACACCGGGGAGCTGTTTTTT.